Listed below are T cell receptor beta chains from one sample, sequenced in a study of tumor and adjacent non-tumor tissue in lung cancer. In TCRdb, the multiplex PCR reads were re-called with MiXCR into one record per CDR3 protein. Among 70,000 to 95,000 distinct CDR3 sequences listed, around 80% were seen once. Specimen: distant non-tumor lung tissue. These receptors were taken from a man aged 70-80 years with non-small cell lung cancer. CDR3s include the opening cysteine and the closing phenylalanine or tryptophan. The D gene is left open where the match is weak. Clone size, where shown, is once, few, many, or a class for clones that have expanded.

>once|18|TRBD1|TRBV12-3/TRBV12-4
CDSSRPVTGIGSGNTIYF
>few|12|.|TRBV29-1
CGVVAERPEPFF
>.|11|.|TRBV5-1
CASIEGDTQYF
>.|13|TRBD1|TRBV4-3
CASSQETGDGYIF
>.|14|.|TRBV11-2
CASSIQGVADKQLF
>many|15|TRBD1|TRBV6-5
CASSSGTGVVNTIYF
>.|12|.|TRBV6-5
CASIGGPGVLLF
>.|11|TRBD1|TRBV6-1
CASSRTGDQYF
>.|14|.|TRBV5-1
CASSGGRCLNEQFF
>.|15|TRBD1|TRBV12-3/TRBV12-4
CASSLWTGGNQPHHF
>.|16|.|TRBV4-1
CAGSRTLTGEGDDQYF
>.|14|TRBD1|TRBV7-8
CASTQGARITEAIF
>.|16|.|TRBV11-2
CASSSVGTWDINEQFF
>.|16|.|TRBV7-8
CASGLNMVRDSYEQYF
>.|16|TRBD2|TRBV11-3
CAGNLDPTGGRGEQSF
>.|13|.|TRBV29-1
CRVLQTGTYGYTF
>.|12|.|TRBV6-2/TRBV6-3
CGSSSQPKTQYF
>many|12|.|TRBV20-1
CSARGGIGEAFF
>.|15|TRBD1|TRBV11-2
CASSLGTVGQEIQYF
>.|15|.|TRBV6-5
CASSYEGEGTDMQYF
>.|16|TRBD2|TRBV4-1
CASSRRLAGEGDDQYF
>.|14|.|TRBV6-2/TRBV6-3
CANSRAQSYNEQFF
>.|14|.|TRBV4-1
CASSPGESSYEQYF
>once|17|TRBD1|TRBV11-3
CASDEGQGKSGAKVLTF
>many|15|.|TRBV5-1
CASSPGYAGVGGYTF
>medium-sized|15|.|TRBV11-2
CASSPAQRGTGELFF
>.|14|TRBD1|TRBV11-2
CARSSQGFSDTQYF
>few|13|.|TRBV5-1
CASSLDGIGELSF
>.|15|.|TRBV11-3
CASTRREVGTVTQYF
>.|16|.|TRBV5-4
CASTLDGRERLMCYTF
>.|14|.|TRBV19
CASSIVVSYNEQFF
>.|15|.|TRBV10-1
CAISDGADGTDTQYF
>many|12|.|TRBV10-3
CAINPGSNEQYF
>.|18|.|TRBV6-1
CTSIEALGLHDPNSPLHF
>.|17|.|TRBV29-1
CSVENLRRTNNYNEQFF
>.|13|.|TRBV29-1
CSIRQRNDETLYF
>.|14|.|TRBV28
CVSSSQGSDYGYTF
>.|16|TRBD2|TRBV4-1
CASSRTLAGAGEEQYF
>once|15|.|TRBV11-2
CVSGPGAVGQETQYF
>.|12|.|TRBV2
CASTNIQETQYF
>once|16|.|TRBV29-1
CSVKPYHPTGQETQYF
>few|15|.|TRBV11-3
CASSPAIAGDTETFF
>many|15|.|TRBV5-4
CASSPGSLNTGELFF
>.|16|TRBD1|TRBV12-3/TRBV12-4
CANSSGTGARTDTQYF